The source of this TCR beta chain is a study of T cell responses to AZD1222 COVID-19 vaccine. Overall study results and limits: The study found vaccine-associated CD4 TCRs spanning spike, dominant at 160-218 and 743-854.

The method was immunoSEQ multiplex PCR; TCRdb's version includes in-frame clones alone and lacks a portion of them. The profile covers 130,000 or so clones, with approximately 93% appearing a single time and around 5.9% taken by the ten largest. V lost 0 bases, J lost 0 bases, and 3 bases lay in between. Germline V gene data show CDR1 as SGHRS and CDR2 as YFSETQ. This CDR3 contains 13 residues. This clone was counted once. Its specificity is not known. The sequence came from an adult in good health. The chain carries TRBV5-1 and TRBJ1-2; D not resolved. Sample: peripheral blood, taken on day 0 of AZD1222 vaccination. CDR3 sequence reads: CASSLESNYGYTF. The CDR3 region has the DNA TGCGCCAGCAGCTTGGAGTCTAACTATGGCTACACCTTC.